The sample holds one count of the clone carrying this T cell receptor beta chain. The source of the sample is a study of blood T cell repertoires in COVID-19. Overall study: COVID-19 samples, acute and convalescent, were from the United States, Italy and Spain. The cDNA or gDNA used as material had been derived from T cells, B-cell-depleted T cells, or PBMCs.

The repertoire was sequenced with immunoSEQ multiplex PCR; TCRdb's copy has only in-frame clones and lacks some. In the table there are approximately 230,000 clones, roughly 85% of which are singletons. Sequencing was carried out using peripheral blood. The sequence was obtained from a man aged 25-40 years who had recovered from COVID-19.

The CDR3, as DNA: TGTGCCAGCAGACCCAGACAGGGGGGTTCACCCCTCCACTTT. Amino acid sequence: CASRPRQGGSPLHF. V is TRBV7-2 and J is TRBJ1-6; 9 nucleotides match TRBD1. The germline V gene encodes CDR1 SGHTA and CDR2 FQGNSA. This CDR3 contains 14 residues. With V trimmed by 6 bases and J by 9 bases, 6 bases remained unmatched.